This T cell receptor (beta chain) was identified during a study of vaccination and CD4 T cells after COVID-19 (dated by TCRdb to about 2022). Regarding the research as a whole: Convalescent patients had a positive SARS-CoV-2 result on nasal swab PCR, and of these patients, nine had mild disease and one had severe disease. In the convalescent cohort there were six males and four females, among whom were two Hispanic individuals, seven Caucasians, two Asians and one multiracial person. The time from the second vaccine dose to post-vaccine blood sampling had a median of 72 days and ranged from roughly 12 to 241 days. Each participant got two doses of either the Pfizer-BioNTech BNT162b2 vaccine (n=8) or the Moderna mRNA-1273 vaccine (n=2). Overlapping spike peptide pools from SARS-CoV-2 and from the common cold coronaviruses HCoV-NL63, HCoV-OC43 and HCoV-229E were used as culture stimuli. In over 8 COVID-19 convalescent patients and 4 infection-naive healthy vaccine recipients, the spike-specific CD4+ TCR repertoire before mRNA vaccination was compared with the repertoire after mRNA vaccination. Post-COVID blood samples were collected from convalescent patients a median of around 100 days after diagnosis, with a range of roughly 30 to 170 days. Control cultures received a CEFX viral epitope pool as the positive control, an HIV-1 Nef peptide pool as the negative control, or no peptide.

Trimming costs V 5 bases and J 10 bases, and their ends lie 9 bases apart. The CDR3 runs 11 residues from the cysteine to the phenylalanine. Only the CDR3 DNA stays, 33 bases, in frame from base 1. The germline V gene (reference sequence) sets CDR1 to GTSNPN and CDR2 to SVGIG. In regard to this clonotype: Its recognized antigen is unknown. Base qualities were left out, and no much larger clone turns up one base away.

What the work shows at the level of the full study, not this receptor alone: Among convalescent patients, a median about 86% of the SARS-CoV-2-reactive clones seen after vaccination appeared only after vaccination, which suggests priming specific to the vaccine. Relatively few convalescent patients were included in the study, and early timepoints after natural infection were not analyzed. An increase in the median number of SARS-CoV-2-reactive clonotypes from roughly 20 after infection to a few dozen after vaccination was observed, but the change was not found to be significant. Of the vaccine-specific clones found in convalescent patients, nearly all (304 of 307) were mono-reactive for SARS-CoV-2 spike instead of being cross-reactive with common cold coronaviruses.

Library generation was performed with PCR. DNA from cultured CD4+ T cells underwent TCR sequencing with the Oncomine TCR Beta short-read assay at the Johns Hopkins FTIC core. The QIAamp micro DNA kit was used to extract genomic DNA from the cultured CD4+ T cells. Oncomine TCR Beta libraries made from cultured CD4+ T cells were pooled using unique dual indexes and sequenced on an Illumina iSeq 100. The published analysis was carried out like this. Non-productive sequences were removed, and CDR3s not starting with C, not ending with F or W, or shorter than 7 amino acids were discarded. The MANAFEST web application identified antigen-specific clonotypes by comparing peptide-stimulated wells against reference wells and other culture wells. For a clone to be called positive, the clone needed an FDR below 0.05, an odds ratio above 5, and a productive frequency above 0.1% in at least two of three replicate wells. A clonotype counted as cross-reactive if it showed significant expansion both in the SARS-CoV-2 spike wells and in at least one common cold coronavirus spike condition. Levenshtein distances (stringdist) and unrooted phylogenetic trees (ape) in R version 3.6.1 were used to assess CDR3 homology. TCRdb ran its own pipeline on the public reads, namely fastp trimming at Q25 and MiXCR clone calling, and kept in-frame beta chains. Each entry is one CDR3 protein sequence, shown with its most common DNA and genes. These V and J calls rely on TCRdb rather than the paper's analysis. The sample table holds roughly 24,000 distinct CDR3 sequences, of which roughly 40% were seen once. The top ten clonotypes cover approximately 10% of the sample.

The treatment or condition label here, explained by the study, means: approximately 9-day PBMC culture with coronavirus spike peptide pools or control peptides (ViraFEST assay). The ViraFEST assay, used in the study, expanded antigen-specific T cells with peptide pools and then identified the expanded clonotypes through TCR sequencing. The convalescent patients' positive SARS-CoV-2 PCR tests fell between March and December 2020, which was before the Alpha, Beta and Delta variants emerged in the United States. Each well held 2.2 million or so PBMCs cultured with 9 to 10 ug/ml peptide pools in IMDM containing 5% human AB serum and around 10 IU/ml IL-2. Half of the culture medium was replaced with fresh IL-2-containing medium on days 3 and 7. Once the cells had been in culture for over nine days, the EasySep CD4+ T cell isolation kit was used to isolate CD4+ T cells by negative selection. PBMCs were separated from whole blood using Ficoll-Paque Plus gradient centrifugation and then either used fresh or cryopreserved at -140C. In general, triplicate wells were set up for every culture condition.

The chain joins TRBV30 to TRBJ1-6, with no D gene named confidently. The sample comprised CD4+ T cells from blood, cultured in vitro. The receptor's source is a human donor who had recovered from COVID-19. The nucleotide sequence reads TGTGCCTGGGCTTTAAGGTCACCCCTCCACTTT. Its coded protein is CAWALRSPLHF.